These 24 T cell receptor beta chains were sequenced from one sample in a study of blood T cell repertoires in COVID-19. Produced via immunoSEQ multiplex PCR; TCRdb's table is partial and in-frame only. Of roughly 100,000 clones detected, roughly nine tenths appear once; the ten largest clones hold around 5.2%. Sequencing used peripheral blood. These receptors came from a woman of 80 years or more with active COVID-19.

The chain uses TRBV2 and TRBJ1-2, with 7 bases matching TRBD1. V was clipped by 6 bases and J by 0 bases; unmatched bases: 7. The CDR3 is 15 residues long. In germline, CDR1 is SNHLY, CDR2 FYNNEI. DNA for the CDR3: TGTGCCAGCAGCCTCCGACAGGGAGCTAACTATGGCTACACCTTC. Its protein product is CASSLRQGANYGYTF.

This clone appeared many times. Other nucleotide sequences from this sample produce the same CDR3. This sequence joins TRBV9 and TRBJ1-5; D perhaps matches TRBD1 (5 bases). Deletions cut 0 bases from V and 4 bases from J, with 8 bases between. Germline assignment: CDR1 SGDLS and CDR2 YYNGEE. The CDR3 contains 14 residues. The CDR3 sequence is CASSVAGSNQPQHF. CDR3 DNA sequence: TGTGCCAGCAGCGTAGCAGGGTCTAATCAGCCCCAGCATTTT.

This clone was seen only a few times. The DNA for the CDR3 is TGTGCCAGCAGTCCGACAGGGGTGAGGGAACCCCTCCACTTT. Its translation is CASSPTGVREPLHF. The chain recombines TRBV2 with TRBJ1-6; TRBD1 matches 8 bases. In germline, CDR1 is SNHLY, CDR2 FYNNEI. V trimming: 5 bases; J trimming: 12 bases; junction bases outside the gene matches: 9. CDR3 length equals 14 residues.

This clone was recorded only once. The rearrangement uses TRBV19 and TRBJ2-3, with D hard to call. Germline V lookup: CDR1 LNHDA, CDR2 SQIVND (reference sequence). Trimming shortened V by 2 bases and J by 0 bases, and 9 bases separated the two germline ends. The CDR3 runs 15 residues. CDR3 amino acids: CASSIRSTSTDTQYF. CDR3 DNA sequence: TGTGCCAGTAGTATAAGGAGCACTAGCACAGATACGCAGTATTTT.

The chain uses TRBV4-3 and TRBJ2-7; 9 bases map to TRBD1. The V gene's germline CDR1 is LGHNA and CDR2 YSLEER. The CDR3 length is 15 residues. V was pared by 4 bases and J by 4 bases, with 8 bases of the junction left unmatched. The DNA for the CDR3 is TGCGCCAGCAGCCTTACCGGGACAGGGACATACGAGCAGTACTTC. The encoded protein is CASSLTGTGTYEQYF.

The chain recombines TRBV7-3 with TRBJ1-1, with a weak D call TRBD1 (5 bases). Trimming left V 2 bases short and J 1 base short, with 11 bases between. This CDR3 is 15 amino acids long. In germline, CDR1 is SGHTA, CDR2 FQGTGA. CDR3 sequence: CASSLGGTTNTEAFF. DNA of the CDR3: TGTGCCAGCAGCTTAGGCGGGACGACGAACACTGAAGCTTTCTTT.

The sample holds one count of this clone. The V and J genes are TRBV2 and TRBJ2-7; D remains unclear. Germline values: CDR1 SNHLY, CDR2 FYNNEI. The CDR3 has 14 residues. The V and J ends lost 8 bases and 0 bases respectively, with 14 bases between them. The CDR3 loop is CASSNSLASYEQYF. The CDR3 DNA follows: TGTGCCAGCTCTAACAGTCTGGCCTCCTACGAGCAGTACTTC.

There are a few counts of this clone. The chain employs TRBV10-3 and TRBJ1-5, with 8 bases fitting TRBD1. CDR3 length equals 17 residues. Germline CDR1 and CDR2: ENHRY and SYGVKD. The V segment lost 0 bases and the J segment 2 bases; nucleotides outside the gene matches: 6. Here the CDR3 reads CAISESIGQGGNQPQHF. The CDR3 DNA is TGTGCCATCAGTGAGTCAATCGGACAGGGCGGCAATCAGCCCCAGCATTTT.

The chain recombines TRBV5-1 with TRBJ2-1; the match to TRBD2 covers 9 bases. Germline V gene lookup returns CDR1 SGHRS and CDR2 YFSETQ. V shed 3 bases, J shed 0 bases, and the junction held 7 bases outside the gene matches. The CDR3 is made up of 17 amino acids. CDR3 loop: CASSWGASGTSYNEQFF. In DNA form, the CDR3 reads TGCGCCAGCAGCTGGGGGGCTAGCGGGACCTCCTACAATGAGCAGTTCTTC.

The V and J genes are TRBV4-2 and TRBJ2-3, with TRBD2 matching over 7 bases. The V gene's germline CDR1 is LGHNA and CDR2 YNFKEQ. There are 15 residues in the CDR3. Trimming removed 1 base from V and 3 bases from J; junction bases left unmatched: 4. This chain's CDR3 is CASSQVGTTTDTQYF. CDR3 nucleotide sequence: TGTGCCAGCAGCCAAGTGGGGACTACTACAGATACGCAGTATTTT.

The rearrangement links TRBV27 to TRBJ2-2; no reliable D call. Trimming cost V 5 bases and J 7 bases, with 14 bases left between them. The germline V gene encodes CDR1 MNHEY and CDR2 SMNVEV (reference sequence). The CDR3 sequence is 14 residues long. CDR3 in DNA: TGTGCCAGCAGTCCCCACTTAGCTGGCGGGGAGCTGTTTTTT. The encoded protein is CASSPHLAGGELFF.

This chain's CDR3 is CASSLAGQPYGYTF. The DNA of the CDR3 is TGTGCCAGCAGCCTTGCGGGACAGCCATATGGCTACACCTTC. The chain combines TRBV5-6 with TRBJ1-2; 7 nucleotides line up with TRBD1. The CDR3 has 14 amino acids. Germline V gene sequence: CDR1 SGHDT, CDR2 YYEEEE. J was trimmed by 5 bases and V by 4 bases; bases with no gene match: 8.

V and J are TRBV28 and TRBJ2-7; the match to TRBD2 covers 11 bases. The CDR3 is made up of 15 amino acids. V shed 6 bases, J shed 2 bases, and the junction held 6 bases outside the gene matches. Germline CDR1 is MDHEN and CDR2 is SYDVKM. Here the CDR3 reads CASRGASGRPYEQYF. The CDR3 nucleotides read TGTGCCAGCAGGGGGGCTAGCGGGAGGCCCTACGAGCAGTACTTC.

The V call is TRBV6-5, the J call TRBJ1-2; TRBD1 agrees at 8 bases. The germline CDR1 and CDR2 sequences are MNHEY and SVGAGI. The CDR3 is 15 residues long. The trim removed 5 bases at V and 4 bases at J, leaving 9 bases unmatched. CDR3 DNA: TGTGCCAGCAGTCCCGGGACAACAGGGGGCTATGGCTACACCTTC. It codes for CASSPGTTGGYGYTF.

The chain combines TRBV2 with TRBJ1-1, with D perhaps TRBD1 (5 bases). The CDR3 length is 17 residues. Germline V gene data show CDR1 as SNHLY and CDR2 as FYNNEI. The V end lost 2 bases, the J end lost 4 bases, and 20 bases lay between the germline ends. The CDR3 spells CASSEWAGGTRFTEAFF. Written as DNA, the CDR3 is TGTGCCAGCAGTGAATGGGCGGGCGGGACGAGGTTCACTGAAGCTTTCTTT. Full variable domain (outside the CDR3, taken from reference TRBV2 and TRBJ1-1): EPEVTQTPSHQVTQMGQEVILRCVPISNHLYFYWYRQILGQKVEFLVSFYNNEISEKSEIFDDQFSVERPDGSNFTLKIRSTKLEDSAMYFCASSEWAGGTRFTEAFFGQGTRLTVV.

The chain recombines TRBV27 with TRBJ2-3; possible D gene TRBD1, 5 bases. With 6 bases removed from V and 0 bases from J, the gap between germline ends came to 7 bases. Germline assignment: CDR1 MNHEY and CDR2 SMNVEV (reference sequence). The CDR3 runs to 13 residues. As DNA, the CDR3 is TGTGCCAGCAGGGACACAAGCACAGATACGCAGTATTTT. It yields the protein CASRDTSTDTQYF.

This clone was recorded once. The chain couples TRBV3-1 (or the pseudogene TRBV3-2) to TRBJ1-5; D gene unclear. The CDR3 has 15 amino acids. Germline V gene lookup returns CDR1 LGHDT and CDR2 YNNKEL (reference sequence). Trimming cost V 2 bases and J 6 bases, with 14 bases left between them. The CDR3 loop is CASSQTGGRGQPQHF. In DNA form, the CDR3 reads TGTGCCAGCAGCCAAACCGGAGGACGGGGTCAGCCCCAGCATTTT.

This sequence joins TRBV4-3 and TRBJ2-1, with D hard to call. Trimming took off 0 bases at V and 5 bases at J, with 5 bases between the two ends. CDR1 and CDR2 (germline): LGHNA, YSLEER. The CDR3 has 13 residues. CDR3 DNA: TGCGCCAGCAGCCAAGATCAGGACAATGAGCAGTTCTTC. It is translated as CASSQDQDNEQFF.

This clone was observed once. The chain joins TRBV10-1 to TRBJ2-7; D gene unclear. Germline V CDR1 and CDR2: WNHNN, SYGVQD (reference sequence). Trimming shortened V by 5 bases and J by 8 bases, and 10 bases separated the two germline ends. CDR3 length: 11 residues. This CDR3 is CASSRNLKQYF. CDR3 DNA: TGCGCCAGCAGTCGCAACCTAAAGCAGTACTTC.

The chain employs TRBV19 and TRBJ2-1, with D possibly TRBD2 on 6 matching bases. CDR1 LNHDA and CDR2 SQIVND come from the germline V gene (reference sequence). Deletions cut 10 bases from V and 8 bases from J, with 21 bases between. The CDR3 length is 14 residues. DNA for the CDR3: TGTGCCACCGCGACTCGGGGAGGTCCGCATGAGCAGTTCTTC. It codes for CATATRGGPHEQFF. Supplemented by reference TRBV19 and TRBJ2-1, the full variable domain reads DGGITQSPKYLFRKEGQNVTLSCEQNLNHDAMYWYRQDPGQGLRLIYYSQIVNDFQKGDIAEGYSVSREKKESFPLTVTSAQKNPTAFYLCATATRGGPHEQFFGPGTRLTVL.

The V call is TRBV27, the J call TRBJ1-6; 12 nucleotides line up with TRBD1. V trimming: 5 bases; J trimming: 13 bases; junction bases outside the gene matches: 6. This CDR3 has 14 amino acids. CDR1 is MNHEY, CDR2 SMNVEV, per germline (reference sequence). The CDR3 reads CASSPGTGGPPLHF. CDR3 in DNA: TGTGCCAGCAGTCCGGGGACAGGGGGCCCTCCCCTCCACTTT.

The CDR3 DNA is TGTGCCAGCAGCTTAAACAGGGACAATGAGCAGTTCTTC. This gives the protein CASSLNRDNEQFF. The V gene is TRBV7-2, the J gene TRBJ2-1; TRBD1 is a possible D gene (6 bases). Trimming cost V 2 bases and J 5 bases, with 7 bases left between them. This CDR3 is 13 amino acids long. Germline V gives CDR1 SGHTA, CDR2 FQGNSA. The full variable domain, rest sourced from reference TRBV7-2 and TRBJ2-1, is GAGVSQSPSNKVTEKGKDVELRCDPISGHTALYWYRQSLGQGLEFLIYFQGNSAPDKSGLPSDRFSAERTGGSVSTLTIQRTQQEDSAVYLCASSLNRDNEQFFGPGTRLTVL.

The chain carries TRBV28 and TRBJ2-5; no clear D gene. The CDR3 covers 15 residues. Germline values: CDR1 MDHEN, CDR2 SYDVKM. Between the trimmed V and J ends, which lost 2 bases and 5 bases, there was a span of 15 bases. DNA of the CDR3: TGTGCCAGCAGTTTAAGTTCTTTAGCCCTTGAGACCCAGTACTTC. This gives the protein CASSLSSLALETQYF.

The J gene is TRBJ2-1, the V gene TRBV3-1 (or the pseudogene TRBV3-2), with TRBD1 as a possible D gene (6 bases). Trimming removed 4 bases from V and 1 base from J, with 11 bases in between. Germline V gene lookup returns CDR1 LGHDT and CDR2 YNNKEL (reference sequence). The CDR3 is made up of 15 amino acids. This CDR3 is CASSRGGQSYNEQFF. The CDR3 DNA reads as TGTGCCAGCAGCCGAGGGGGACAATCCTACAATGAGCAGTTCTTC.